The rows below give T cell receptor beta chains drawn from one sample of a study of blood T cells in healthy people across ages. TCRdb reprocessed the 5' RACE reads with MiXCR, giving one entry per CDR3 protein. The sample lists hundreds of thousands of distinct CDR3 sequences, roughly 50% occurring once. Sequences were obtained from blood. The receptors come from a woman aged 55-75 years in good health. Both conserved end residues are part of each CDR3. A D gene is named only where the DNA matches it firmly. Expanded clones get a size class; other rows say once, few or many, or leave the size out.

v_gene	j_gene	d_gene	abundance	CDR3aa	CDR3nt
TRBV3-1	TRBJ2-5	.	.	CASSHHTPETQYF	TGTGCCAGCAGCCACCACACCCCAGAGACCCAGTACTTC
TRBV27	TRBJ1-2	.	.	CASSIRAGNYGYTF	TGTGCCAGCAGTATCCGAGCGGGGAACTATGGCTACACCTTC
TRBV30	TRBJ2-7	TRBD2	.	CAWSASGVYEQYF	TGTGCCTGGAGTGCTAGCGGGGTCTACGAGCAGTACTTC
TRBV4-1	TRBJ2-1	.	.	CASSPHPGKSSYNEQFF	TGCGCCAGCAGCCCACATCCTGGAAAGAGCTCCTACAATGAGCAGTTCTTC
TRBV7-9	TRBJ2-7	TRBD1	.	CASSPGQGLTYEQYF	TGTGCCAGCAGCCCTGGACAGGGGCTTACCTACGAGCAGTACTTC
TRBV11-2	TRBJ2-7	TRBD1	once	CASTRQGGDYEQYF	TGTGCCAGCACCCGACAGGGTGGGGACTACGAGCAGTACTTC
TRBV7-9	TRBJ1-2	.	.	CASSNRENYGYTF	TGTGCCAGCAGCAACAGAGAAAATTATGGCTACACCTTC
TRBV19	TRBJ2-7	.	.	CASSIRPLSDLPYEQYF	TGTGCCAGTAGTATCCGCCCCCTCAGCGATCTTCCCTACGAGCAGTACTTC
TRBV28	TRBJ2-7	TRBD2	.	CASSSLAGVGRYEQYF	TGTGCCAGCAGTTCTCTAGCGGGAGTAGGGCGGTACGAGCAGTACTTC
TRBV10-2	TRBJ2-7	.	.	CASLSRDAHTYNEQYF	TGCGCCAGCCTATCCAGAGACGCACATACCTACAATGAGCAGTACTTC
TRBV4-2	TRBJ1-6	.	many	CASSPRHEPGGSYNSPLHF	TGTGCCAGCAGCCCCCGACACGAACCGGGGGGCTCCTATAATTCACCCCTCCACTTT
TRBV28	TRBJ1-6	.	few	CASSLVHYSPLHF	TGTGCCAGCAGTTTAGTCCATTATTCACCCCTCCACTTT
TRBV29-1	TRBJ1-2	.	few	CSVEDIWGGYTF	TGCAGCGTTGAAGATATTTGGGGGGGCTACACCTTC
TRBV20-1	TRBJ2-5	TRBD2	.	CSARGASGFDEQYF	TGCAGTGCTAGAGGGGCTAGCGGGTTCGATGAGCAGTACTTC
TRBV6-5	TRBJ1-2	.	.	CASREGNSANYGYTF	TGTGCCAGCAGAGAAGGGAACAGCGCTAACTATGGCTACACCTTC
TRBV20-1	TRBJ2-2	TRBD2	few	CSAEGGTSGKPGTGELFF	TGCAGTGCTGAGGGGGGTACTAGCGGGAAACCGGGGACCGGGGAGCTGTTTTTT
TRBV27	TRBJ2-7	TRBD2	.	CASSYKERGTSGIPYEQYF	TGTGCCAGCAGTTATAAGGAAAGGGGAACTAGCGGGATTCCCTACGAGCAGTACTTC
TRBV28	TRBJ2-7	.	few	CASSLVGPYYEQYF	TGTGCCAGCAGCCTCGTCGGGCCCTACTACGAGCAGTACTTC
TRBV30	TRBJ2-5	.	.	CAWNQGWRETQYF	TGTGCCTGGAACCAGGGGTGGCGAGAGACCCAGTACTTC
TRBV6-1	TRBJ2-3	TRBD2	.	CASSDSGGATDTQYF	TGTGCCAGCAGTGATAGCGGGGGGGCTACAGATACGCAGTATTTT
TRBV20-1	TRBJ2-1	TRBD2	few	CSARPGLGTYNEQFF	TGCAGTGCTAGGCCGGGACTAGGTACTTACAATGAGCAGTTCTTC
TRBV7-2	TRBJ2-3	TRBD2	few	CASSLISGSEADTQYF	TGTGCCAGCAGCTTAATCAGCGGGAGTGAGGCAGATACGCAGTATTTT
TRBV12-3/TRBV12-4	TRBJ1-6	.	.	CASSSSGGSNSPLHF	TGTGCCAGCAGTTCCTCCGGGGGTTCCAATTCACCCCTCCACTTT
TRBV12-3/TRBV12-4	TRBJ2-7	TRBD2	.	CASSFAGLDQVEQYF	TGTGCCAGCAGTTTCGCGGGACTAGATCAGGTCGAGCAGTACTTC
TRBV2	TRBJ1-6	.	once	CARRGEDSPNSPLHF	TGTGCCAGGCGGGGAGAGGACAGTCCAAATTCACCCCTCCACTTT
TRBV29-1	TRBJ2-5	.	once	CSGLLNNEQYF	TGCAGCGGGCTCCTTAACAATGAGCAGTACTTC
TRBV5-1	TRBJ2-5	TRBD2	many	CASSLTGGGETQYF	TGCGCCAGCAGCTTAACGGGAGGAGGGGAGACCCAGTACTTC
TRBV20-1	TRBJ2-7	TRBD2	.	CSAPTFSGRQGVYEQYF	TGCAGTGCTCCTACATTTAGCGGGAGGCAAGGGGTTTACGAGCAGTACTTC
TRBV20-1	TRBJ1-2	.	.	CSALDNLGFGYTF	TGCAGTGCTCTGGACAATCTCGGCTTTGGCTACACCTTC
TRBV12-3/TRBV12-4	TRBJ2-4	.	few	CASSIVNIQYF	TGTGCCAGCAGTATCGTAAACATTCAGTACTTC
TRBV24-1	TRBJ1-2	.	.	CATSDARGYTF	TGTGCCACCAGTGATGCGCGTGGCTACACCTTC